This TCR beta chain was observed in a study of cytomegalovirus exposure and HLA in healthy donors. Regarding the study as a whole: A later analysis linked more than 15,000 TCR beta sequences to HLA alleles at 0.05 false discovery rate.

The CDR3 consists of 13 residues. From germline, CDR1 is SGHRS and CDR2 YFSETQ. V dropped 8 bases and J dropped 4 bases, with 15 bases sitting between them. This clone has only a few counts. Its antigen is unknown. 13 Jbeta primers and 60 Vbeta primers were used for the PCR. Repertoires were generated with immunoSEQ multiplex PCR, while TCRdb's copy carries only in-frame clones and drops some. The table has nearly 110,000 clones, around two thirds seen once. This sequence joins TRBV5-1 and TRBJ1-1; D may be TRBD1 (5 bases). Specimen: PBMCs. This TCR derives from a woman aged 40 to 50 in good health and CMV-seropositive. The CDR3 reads CASVGQPATEAFF. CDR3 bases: TGCGCCAGTGTCGGACAACCCGCCACTGAAGCTTTCTTT.